A selection of T cell receptor beta chains follows, all from one sample in a study of blood T cell repertoires in COVID-19. Only in-frame clones appear in the TCRdb table, and some are missing; sequencing was by immunoSEQ multiplex PCR. The sample consists of some 150,000 clones, roughly 88% of them appearing once. Sequenced material: peripheral blood. Receptor source: a woman aged 45-65 years with acute or convalescent COVID-19. CDR3s include the opening cysteine and the closing phenylalanine or tryptophan.

TRBV2	TRBJ2-5	CASKGLVREGETQYF
TRBV15	TRBJ1-4	CATSRARGAAGEKLFF
TRBV7-8	TRBJ1-4	CASSLRDSGEKLFF
TRBV10-3	TRBJ2-5	CAISERGEETQYF
TRBV15	TRBJ2-1	CATSRGTGGSYNEQFF
TRBV6-5	TRBJ2-4	CASSYSGGAKNIQYF
TRBV19	TRBJ1-5	CASSAGAGNQPQHF
TRBV3-1/TRBV3-2	TRBJ1-2	CASSLGELGYGYTF
TRBV4-2	TRBJ2-7	CASSPTPGQGTYEQYF
TRBV6-2/TRBV6-3	TRBJ1-6	CASSYLRDNSPLHF
TRBV5-8	TRBJ2-2	CASSYRDRPTGELFF
TRBV7-2	TRBJ1-2	CASSSRPEPGIGYTF
TRBV7-2	TRBJ2-5	CASSTYGQETQYF
TRBV12-3/TRBV12-4	TRBJ1-1	CASMRQSNTEAFF
TRBV9	TRBJ1-6	CARESSYNSPLHF
TRBV4-3	TRBJ2-6	CASSPSGGGGANVLTF
TRBV6-5	TRBJ1-5	CASNRQGQPQHF
TRBV9	TRBJ2-3	CASSVLAGGDTQYF
TRBV6-2/TRBV6-3	TRBJ1-5	CASSYYTGNQPQHF
TRBV28	TRBJ1-6	CASAISSYNSPLHF
TRBV3-1/TRBV3-2	TRBJ1-4	CASSHPWGTGIEKLFF
TRBV7-9	TRBJ2-5	CASSLGTGETQYF
TRBV19	TRBJ1-3	CASSSSLGAGSGNTIYF
TRBV5-4	TRBJ1-5	CASSFETGQPQHF
TRBV6-6	TRBJ2-4	CASSYLDSGGRPYF
TRBV15	TRBJ2-1	CATSRDRSWDLDGEQFF
TRBV28	TRBJ1-1	CASSLLGSTEAFF